Following are 32 T cell receptor beta chains from one sample sequenced in a study of shared clonotypes between healthy human individuals. The repertoire was sequenced with immunoSEQ multiplex PCR; TCRdb's copy has only in-frame clones and lacks some. The sample has around 88,000 clones, 60% to 70% seen once. What was sequenced was memory CD8+ T cells sorted from blood. The subset denotes: CD45RO+ cells pooled with CCR7-negative TemRA cells. The receptors here all came from a man aged 30 to 39 in good health.

The V call is TRBV7-6, the J call TRBJ2-7; 9 bases agree with TRBD2. V was pared by 2 bases and J by 0 bases, with 5 bases of the junction left unmatched. CDR3 length equals 16 residues. Germline V gives CDR1 SGHVS, CDR2 FNYEAQ. CDR3: CASSLNSGSVSYEQYF. The CDR3 DNA is TGTGCCAGCAGCTTAAATAGCGGGAGTGTCTCCTACGAGCAGTACTTC. Using reference TRBV7-6 and TRBJ2-7 for the parts outside the CDR3, the full variable domain is GAGVSQSPRYKVTKRGQDVALRCDPISGHVSLYWYRQALGQGPEFLTYFNYEAQQDKSGLPNDRFSAERPEGSISTLTIQRTEQRDSAMYRCASSLNSGSVSYEQYFGPGTRLTVT.

This clone was seen once. The J gene is TRBJ2-2, the V gene TRBV6-5; D unclear. The germline V gene has CDR1 MNHEY and CDR2 SVGAGI. There are 14 residues in the CDR3. Trimming stripped 2 bases from V and 6 bases from J, with 10 bases between. CDR3 sequence: CASSYNQWAGELFF. In DNA, the CDR3 is TGTGCCAGCAGTTACAACCAATGGGCCGGGGAGCTGTTTTTT.

The chain combines TRBV12-5 with TRBJ2-3; 14 nucleotides line up with TRBD2. CDR1 is LGHNT, CDR2 FRNRAP, per germline. The length of the CDR3 is 17 residues. With V trimmed by 9 bases and J by 6 bases, 14 bases remained unmatched. The CDR3 DNA is TGTGCTAGCCGCGAACAAGGACTAGCGGGAGGTATGGATACGCAGTATTTT. Translated, it gives CASREQGLAGGMDTQYF.

Points on this clone: A read error may be the cause here, since a much bigger clone is one base away. Other DNA sequences in the same sample also yield this CDR3. The CDR3 spells CASSYRGLNTEAFF. The CDR3 DNA is TGTGCCAGCAGTTACCGGGGGTTGAACACTGAAGCTTTCTTT. The chain recombines TRBV6-5 with TRBJ1-1; weak D call: TRBD1 (5 bases). With 2 bases removed from V and 0 bases from J, the gap between germline ends came to 7 bases. CDR1 and CDR2 (germline): MNHEY, SVGAGI. The CDR3 covers 14 residues.

The chain has TRBV20-1 and TRBJ1-2, with D unresolved. The CDR3 runs 10 residues. Trimming took off 6 bases at V and 7 bases at J, with 9 bases between the two ends. From germline, CDR1 is DFQATT and CDR2 SNEGSKA (reference sequence). The CDR3, as DNA: TGCAGTGCGGCGGATAGTGGCTACACCTTC. Protein: CSAADSGYTF.

Details on this clone: It differs at one base from a far larger clone, so likely a read error. The chain recombines TRBV7-9 with TRBJ2-6, with D perhaps being TRBD1 or TRBD2 (5 bases each). Germline assignment: CDR1 SEHNR and CDR2 FQNEAQ (reference sequence). Trimming removed 3 bases at V and 10 bases at J, with 10 bases between. The CDR3 is 13 residues long. The CDR3 nucleotides read TGTGCCAGCAGCTTGGAGGACACGAACGTCCTGACTTTC. Residues: CASSLEDTNVLTF.

The chain couples TRBV30 to TRBJ2-1; D gene ambiguous. The length of the CDR3 is 12 residues. Germline-derived CDR1 and CDR2 are GTSNPN and SVGIG (reference sequence). Between the trimmed V and J ends, which lost 4 bases and 5 bases, there was a span of 9 bases. The CDR3 loop reads CAWNHADNEQFF. In DNA form, the CDR3 reads TGTGCCTGGAACCACGCCGACAATGAGCAGTTCTTC.

The CDR3 loop reads CASSSFNQPQHF. The CDR3, as DNA: TGTGCCAGCAGCTCCTTCAATCAGCCCCAGCATTTT. The chain is built from TRBV7-5 and TRBJ1-5. TRBV7-5 is labeled a pseudogene. The CDR3 is made up of 12 amino acids.

V and J are TRBV7-3 and TRBJ2-3, with D perhaps matching TRBD1 or TRBD2 (5 bases each). The CDR3 is made up of 15 amino acids. CDR1 and CDR2 (germline): SGHTA, FQGTGA. V lost 5 bases and J 6 bases, leaving 18 bases between the germline ends. The CDR3 region is CASSPAWGSSDTQYF. In DNA, the CDR3 is TGTGCCAGCAGCCCTGCTTGGGGGTCGTCGGATACGCAGTATTTT.

Here the CDR3 reads CASSLVGTETYEQYF. The CDR3 coding sequence is TGTGCCAGCAGCTTAGTCGGGACAGAGACCTACGAGCAGTACTTC. V gene TRBV7-2 combines with J gene TRBJ2-7, with 7 bases identical to TRBD1. CDR1 SGHTA and CDR2 FQGNSA come from the germline V gene. The CDR3 has 15 amino acids. With V trimmed by 1 base and J by 2 bases, 5 bases remained unmatched.

This clone has just a few counts. V is TRBV25-1 and J is TRBJ2-7; 7 nucleotides agree with TRBD1. Per the germline V gene, CDR1 is MGHDK and CDR2 is SYGVNS. The ends lost 4 bases at V and 2 bases at J; junction bases unmatched: 2. The CDR3 runs to 13 residues. CDR3 nucleotide sequence: TGTGCCAGCAGTGGCGGACAGGCCTACGAGCAGTACTTC. Amino acid sequence: CASSGGQAYEQYF.

This clone was observed a few times. The chain uses TRBV19 and TRBJ1-2; 7 nucleotides align to TRBD1. CDR3 size: 14 residues. Germline CDR1 is LNHDA and CDR2 is SQIVND (reference sequence). V lost 5 bases, J lost 4 bases, and 7 bases stayed unmatched. The CDR3 is CASSPAGTAYGYTF. In nucleotides, the CDR3 is TGTGCCAGTAGTCCTGCCGGGACAGCCTATGGCTACACCTTC.

The gene calls are TRBV6-6 and TRBJ1-1; 7 positions match TRBD1. The trim removed 6 bases at V and 3 bases at J, leaving 7 bases unmatched. From germline, CDR1 is MNHNY and CDR2 SVGAGI (reference sequence). There are 14 residues in the CDR3. The CDR3 DNA sequence: TGTGCCAGCAGACTCACCACAGGGGACACTGAAGCTTTCTTT. Protein product: CASRLTTGDTEAFF.

Concerning this clone itself: Other DNA sequences of this sample code for an identical CDR3. The rearrangement links TRBV29-1 to TRBJ2-3; no clear D gene. The germline V and J ends were trimmed by 3 bases and 6 bases, with 4 bases remaining between them. Germline CDR1 SQVTM, CDR2 ANQGSEA. The CDR3 is 10 residues long. CDR3 coding DNA: TGCAGCGTTGATACGGATACGCAGTATTTT. This gives the protein CSVDTDTQYF.

This clone was recorded a few times. The rearrangement links TRBV2 to TRBJ2-4; D call uncertain. There are 14 residues in the CDR3. V lost 3 bases, J lost 7 bases, and 13 bases lay in between. Looked up from germline, CDR1 is SNHLY and CDR2 is FYNNEI. In nucleotides, the CDR3 is TGTGCCAGCAGTGACCCGGACCTCGGGAACATTCAGTACTTC. Its translation: CASSDPDLGNIQYF.

The chain employs TRBV29-1 and TRBJ2-1; TRBD1 or TRBD2 may be the D gene (5 bases each). CDR3 length equals 12 residues. The germline V gene encodes CDR1 SQVTM and CDR2 ANQGSEA. Trimming took 2 bases from V and 6 from J, leaving 8 bases between them. The CDR3 bases are TGCAGCGTTGAAAAGGGACCCAATGAGCAGTTCTTC. Its translation is CSVEKGPNEQFF.

This clone occurred once. The gene calls are TRBV19 and TRBJ2-3, with D possibly being TRBD2 (5 bases). Trimming took off 0 bases at V and 2 bases at J, with 15 bases between the two ends. Looked up from germline, CDR1 is LNHDA and CDR2 is SQIVND (reference sequence). The CDR3 runs to 17 residues. CDR3 residues: CASSIEVWAGDTDTQYF. The CDR3 coding sequence is TGTGCCAGTAGTATAGAAGTGTGGGCCGGGGACACAGATACGCAGTATTTT.

V is TRBV11-2 and J is TRBJ2-3, with 7 bases aligning to TRBD2. The CDR3 runs to 15 residues. Germline-derived CDR1 and CDR2 are SGHAT and FQNNGV. With V trimmed by 8 bases and J by 10 bases, 18 bases remained unmatched. The CDR3 nucleotides are TGTGCCAGCGGCACCGGTGCGGGAGTTCCTCCATCGCAGTATTTT. Translating it yields CASGTGAGVPPSQYF.

The chain combines TRBV18 with TRBJ2-5, with TRBD1 matching 11 bases. This CDR3 has 16 amino acids. Germline V gives CDR1 KGHSH, CDR2 LQKENI. Trimming at V came to 2 bases and at J to 0 bases, leaving 2 bases not matched to a gene. The CDR3 bases are TGTGCCAGCTCACCAAGGACAGGGGGCTACCAAGAGACCCAGTACTTC. As protein: CASSPRTGGYQETQYF. Filled out from reference TRBV18 and TRBJ2-5, the complete variable domain reads NAGVMQNPRHLVRRRGQEARLRCSPMKGHSHVYWYRQLPEEGLKFMVYLQKENIIDESGMPKERFSAEFPKEGPSILRIQQVVRGDSAAYFCASSPRTGGYQETQYFGPGTRLLVL.

This clone was counted only a few times. The chain is built from TRBV2 and TRBJ1-2; TRBD1 is a possible D gene (6 bases). CDR1 and CDR2 from the germline V gene are SNHLY and FYNNEI. Trimming took 6 bases from V and 8 from J, leaving 22 bases between them. The CDR3 is 15 residues long. CDR3 nucleotide sequence: TGTGCCAGCAGAAGGAACGGAGGGGGGCATTGGGGCTACACCTTC. It translates to CASRRNGGGHWGYTF.

V is TRBV18 and J is TRBJ1-3; no definite D call. The CDR3 has 16 amino acids. Trimming cost V 2 bases and J 2 bases, with 13 bases left between them. Germline V CDR1 and CDR2: KGHSH, LQKENI. The DNA of the CDR3 is TGTGCCAGCTCACCAACTCGGCAGGCCGCTGGAAACACCATATATTTT. Its protein product is CASSPTRQAAGNTIYF.

The chain employs TRBV18 and TRBJ2-1; the match to TRBD2 covers 10 bases. Germline V gene lookup returns CDR1 KGHSH and CDR2 LQKENI. This CDR3 region has 18 residues. The V gene end was trimmed by 2 bases and the J gene end by 7 bases; junction bases not matched to a gene: 14. The DNA for the CDR3 is TGTGCCAGCTCACCAAATCCGCTAGCGGGAGCGACGGGGAATGAGCAGTTCTTC. It translates to CASSPNPLAGATGNEQFF. Supplemented by reference TRBV18 and TRBJ2-1, the full variable domain reads NAGVMQNPRHLVRRRGQEARLRCSPMKGHSHVYWYRQLPEEGLKFMVYLQKENIIDESGMPKERFSAEFPKEGPSILRIQQVVRGDSAAYFCASSPNPLAGATGNEQFFGPGTRLTVL.

This clone was recorded many times. The V and J genes are TRBV6-4 and TRBJ2-1; no clear D. Trimming cost V 3 bases and J 2 bases, with 5 bases left between them. Germline loops: CDR1 MRHNA, CDR2 SNTAGT. This CDR3 region has 13 residues. The CDR3 here is CASSESPYNEQFF. In DNA form, the CDR3 reads TGTGCCAGCAGTGAATCCCCCTACAATGAGCAGTTCTTC.

CDR3 DNA: TGTGCCAGCAGCATAGGGACTAGCTCCTACGAGCAGTACTTC. Translation gives CASSIGTSSYEQYF. This chain uses TRBV7-9 with TRBJ2-7, with TRBD2 matching over 8 bases. CDR3 size: 14 residues. The germline V gene encodes CDR1 SEHNR and CDR2 FQNEAQ (reference sequence). Trimming removed 5 bases from V and 0 bases from J; junction bases left unmatched: 3.

This chain connects TRBV25-1 to TRBJ2-1, with D possibly being TRBD2 (6 bases). Trimming left V 2 bases short and J 8 bases short, with 10 bases between. The germline gives CDR1 MGHDK, CDR2 SYGVNS. The CDR3 extends over 13 amino acids. CDR3: CASSEGLPDEQFF. CDR3 coding DNA: TGTGCCAGCAGTGAAGGACTACCCGATGAGCAGTTCTTC. The entire variable domain, with the rest obtained from reference TRBV25-1 and TRBJ2-1, is as follows: EADIYQTPRYLVIGTGKKITLECSQTMGHDKMYWYQQDPGMELHLIHYSYGVNSTEKGDLSSESTVSRIRTEHFPLTLESARPSHTSQYLCASSEGLPDEQFFGPGTRLTVL.

The rearrangement joins TRBV27 to TRBJ1-1; D is uncertain. The V and J ends lost 5 bases and 1 base respectively, with 8 bases between them. This CDR3 is 13 amino acids long. Germline V CDR1 and CDR2: MNHEY, SMNVEV (reference sequence). Here the CDR3 DNA reads TGTGCCAGCAGTCGACGCAAGAACACTGAAGCTTTCTTT. Protein product: CASSRRKNTEAFF.

The V gene is TRBV27, the J gene TRBJ2-1; possibly TRBD2 for D (7 bases). CDR3 length: 23 amino acids. Trimming shortened V by 8 bases and J by 2 bases, and 40 bases separated the two germline ends. Germline V lookup: CDR1 MNHEY, CDR2 SMNVEV (reference sequence). CDR3 in amino acids: CASLGPPAVGRWGGRSPYNEQFF. The CDR3 DNA sequence: TGTGCCAGCCTCGGGCCGCCAGCAGTGGGGCGGTGGGGGGGCCGGAGCCCCTACAATGAGCAGTTCTTC.

The V call is TRBV5-5, the J call TRBJ2-7; TRBD1 matches 7 bases. The V gene's germline CDR1 is SGHKS and CDR2 YYEKEE (reference sequence). The CDR3 loop spans 14 amino acids. With V trimmed by 0 bases and J by 3 bases, 3 bases remained unmatched. In DNA, the CDR3 is TGTGCCAGCAGCTTGGGACAGGGCCACTACGAGCAGTACTTC. Its translation is CASSLGQGHYEQYF.

The sample holds many counts of this clone. The V and J genes are TRBV27 and TRBJ2-1; possible D gene TRBD1, 6 bases. Germline loops: CDR1 MNHEY, CDR2 SMNVEV (reference sequence). Trimming took 3 bases from V and 10 from J, leaving 22 bases between them. The CDR3 is made up of 16 amino acids. The CDR3 DNA sequence: TGTGCCAGCAGTTTTCAGGACCAGGGGTCCCAGGGGGAGCAGTTCTTC. It specifies CASSFQDQGSQGEQFF.

This rearrangement joins TRBV5-1 to TRBJ2-3; D could derive from TRBD1 or TRBD2 (5 bases each). CDR1 is SGHRS and CDR2 is YFSETQ in the germline V gene. The V end lost 3 bases, the J end lost 5 bases, and 16 bases lay between the germline ends. This CDR3 spans 15 amino acids. This chain's CDR3 is CASSSTGTSEDTQYF. The CDR3 DNA follows: TGCGCCAGCAGCTCCACCGGGACCTCTGAAGATACGCAGTATTTT.

The J gene is TRBJ2-7, the V gene TRBV6-5; possibly TRBD2 for D (5 bases). Trimming removed 0 bases from V and 0 bases from J, with 9 bases in between. The CDR3 totals 15 residues. Germline values: CDR1 MNHEY, CDR2 SVGAGI. The CDR3 DNA reads as TGTGCCAGCAGTTACTCGCTCGGAGGCTCCTACGAGCAGTACTTC. Its protein product is CASSYSLGGSYEQYF.

This chain links TRBV27 with TRBJ2-7; D call uncertain. Trimming shortened V by 1 base and J by 0 bases, and 7 bases separated the two germline ends. CDR3 length: 14 residues. Germline V lookup: CDR1 MNHEY, CDR2 SMNVEV (reference sequence). DNA for the CDR3: TGTGCCAGCAGTTTATACCCTAGCTCCTACGAGCAGTACTTC. It encodes CASSLYPSSYEQYF.